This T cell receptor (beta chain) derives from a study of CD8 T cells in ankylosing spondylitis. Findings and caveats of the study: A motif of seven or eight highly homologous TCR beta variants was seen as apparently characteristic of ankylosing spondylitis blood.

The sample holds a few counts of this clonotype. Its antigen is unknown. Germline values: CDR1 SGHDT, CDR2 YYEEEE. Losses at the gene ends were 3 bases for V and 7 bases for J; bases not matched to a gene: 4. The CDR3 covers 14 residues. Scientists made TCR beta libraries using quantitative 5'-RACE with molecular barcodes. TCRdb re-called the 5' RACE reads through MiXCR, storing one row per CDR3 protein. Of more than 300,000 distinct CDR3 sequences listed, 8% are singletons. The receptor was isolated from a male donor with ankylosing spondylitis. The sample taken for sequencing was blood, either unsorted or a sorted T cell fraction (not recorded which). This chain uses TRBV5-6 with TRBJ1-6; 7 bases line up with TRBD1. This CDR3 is CASSSRDSNSPLHF. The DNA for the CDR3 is TGTGCCAGCAGCTCCCGGGACAGCAATTCACCCCTCCACTTT.